This is a list of T cell receptor beta chains from one sample in a study of blood T cell repertoires in COVID-19. Clones were read by immunoSEQ multiplex PCR, and TCRdb kept only the in-frame ones, dropping some. The sample holds approximately 300,000 clones, around 89% seen once. Sequencing was carried out using peripheral blood. Receptors originate from a woman in her 40s with COVID-19, enrolled during active disease. CDR3s include the opening cysteine and the closing phenylalanine or tryptophan. The order of the fields is clone size, V gene, J gene, D gene, CDR3 length, CDR3 DNA, CDR3 protein. The D gene is left open where the match is weak. Not all rows give a size; the values are once, few, many and, for expanded clones, a class.

clone_size: -; v_call: TRBV27; j_call: TRBJ2-7; d_call: -; cdr3_length: 16; cdr3_nt: TGTGCCAGCAGTTTATCGTGGACATTTGACTCCTACGAGCAGTACTTC; cdr3_aa: CASSLSWTFDSYEQYF
clone_size: -; v_call: TRBV7-9; j_call: TRBJ1-2; d_call: TRBD1; cdr3_length: 14; cdr3_nt: TGTGCCAGCAGCCCGACAGGGTCTAACTATGGCTACACCTTC; cdr3_aa: CASSPTGSNYGYTF
clone_size: once; v_call: TRBV21-1; j_call: TRBJ1-4; d_call: -; cdr3_length: 16; cdr3_nt: TGTGCCAGCAGCAAAAACCACTTGATAACTAATGAAAAACTGTTTTTT; cdr3_aa: CASSKNHLITNEKLFF
clone_size: -; v_call: TRBV15; j_call: TRBJ1-1; d_call: -; cdr3_length: 15; cdr3_nt: TGTGCCACCAGCCCTACAGGGAACATGAACACTGAAGCTTTCTTT; cdr3_aa: CATSPTGNMNTEAFF
clone_size: -; v_call: TRBV4-1; j_call: TRBJ2-1; d_call: TRBD2; cdr3_length: 17; cdr3_nt: TGCGCCAGCAGCCAAGAAACTAGCGGGAGTTTACGCAATGAGCAGTTCTTC; cdr3_aa: CASSQETSGSLRNEQFF
clone_size: -; v_call: TRBV24-1; j_call: TRBJ2-2; d_call: -; cdr3_length: 15; cdr3_nt: TGTGCCACCAGTGATTCGACAGAGAACACCGGGGAGCTGTTTTTT; cdr3_aa: CATSDSTENTGELFF
clone_size: -; v_call: TRBV27; j_call: TRBJ2-1; d_call: -; cdr3_length: 16; cdr3_nt: TGTGCCAGCAGTTTATTGGGGCAGGGGATATACAATGAGCAGTTCTTC; cdr3_aa: CASSLLGQGIYNEQFF
clone_size: once; v_call: TRBV7-6; j_call: TRBJ1-1; d_call: -; cdr3_length: 14; cdr3_nt: TGTGCCAGCAGCTTAGTTGAGGTCGGCACTGAAGCTTTCTTT; cdr3_aa: CASSLVEVGTEAFF
clone_size: -; v_call: TRBV28; j_call: TRBJ2-7; d_call: -; cdr3_length: 11; cdr3_nt: TGTGCCAGCAGGCGGTGGTACGAGCAGTACTTC; cdr3_aa: CASRRWYEQYF
clone_size: few; v_call: TRBV28; j_call: TRBJ1-6; d_call: -; cdr3_length: 15; cdr3_nt: TGTGCCAGCAGTCATGGTGCGGGGGAGGACTCACCCCTCCACTTT; cdr3_aa: CASSHGAGEDSPLHF
clone_size: few; v_call: TRBV2; j_call: TRBJ1-1; d_call: -; cdr3_length: 13; cdr3_nt: TGTGCCAGCCTGTGGGTCGGGGGTTCGGAAGCTTTCTTT; cdr3_aa: CASLWVGGSEAFF
clone_size: -; v_call: TRBV28; j_call: TRBJ1-4; d_call: TRBD1; cdr3_length: 15; cdr3_nt: TGTGCCAGCAGTTCGGGACAGGGGGCCGATGAAAAACTGTTTTTT; cdr3_aa: CASSSGQGADEKLFF
clone_size: few; v_call: TRBV29-1; j_call: TRBJ1-5; d_call: TRBD1; cdr3_length: 13; cdr3_nt: TGCAGCGTCAGGACAGGGGAGGATCAGCCCCAGCATTTT; cdr3_aa: CSVRTGEDQPQHF